This entry lists 23 T cell receptor beta chains sequenced from one sample in a study of cytomegalovirus exposure and HLA in healthy donors. PCR employed 60 Vbeta and 13 Jbeta primers. Clones were sequenced by immunoSEQ multiplex PCR, and TCRdb holds only the in-frame ones, with some missing. Of about 240,000 clones in the sample, over 70% were seen once. The sequencing input was PBMCs. Receptors originate from an older woman in good health and CMV-seropositive.

The rearrangement joins TRBV28 to TRBJ2-3; 11 bases line up with TRBD2. V lost 2 bases to trimming and J lost 0 bases; unmatched junction nucleotides: 10. The germline V gene has CDR1 MDHEN and CDR2 SYDVKM. The CDR3 length is 19 residues. DNA for the CDR3: TGTGCCAGCAGTTTAGCTGTCGCACGACTAGCGGGGAGCACAGATACGCAGTATTTT. As protein: CASSLAVARLAGSTDTQYF. Drawing the rest from reference TRBV28 and TRBJ2-3, the complete variable domain is DVKVTQSSRYLVKRTGEKVFLECVQDMDHENMFWYRQDPGLGLRLIYFSYDVKMKEKGDIPEGYSVSREKKERFSLILESASTNQTSMYLCASSLAVARLAGSTDTQYFGPGTRLTVL.

This clone is a singleton in its sample. V gene TRBV27 combines with J gene TRBJ1-5; D gene unclear. Germline loops: CDR1 MNHEY, CDR2 SMNVEV (reference sequence). Trimming pared 8 bases from V and 0 bases from J, leaving 17 bases between. The CDR3 has 16 residues. CDR3 amino acids: CASRPQVDTSNQPQHF. DNA for the CDR3: TGTGCCAGCCGCCCGCAGGTAGATACTAGCAATCAGCCCCAGCATTTT.

Details on this clone: This CDR3 is also generated by other DNA sequences in the sample. V gene TRBV11-2 combines with J gene TRBJ1-1; D is unclear. Germline loops: CDR1 SGHAT, CDR2 FQNNGV. This CDR3 is built from 13 residues. Trimming left V 3 bases short and J 2 bases short, with 7 bases between. The CDR3 DNA reads as TGTGCCAGCAGCTTGGGAGTAAACACTGAAGCTTTCTTT. This codes for CASSLGVNTEAFF. Full variable domain (rest looked up from reference TRBV11-2 and TRBJ1-1): EAGVAQSPRYKIIEKRQSVAFWCNPISGHATLYWYQQILGQGPKLLIQFQNNGVVDDSQLPKDRFSAERLKGVDSTLKIQPAKLEDSAVYLCASSLGVNTEAFFGQGTRLTVV.

V usage is TRBV5-1 and J usage is TRBJ1-4; TRBD1 is a possible D gene (5 bases). The V and J ends lost 5 bases and 1 base respectively, with 15 bases between them. CDR1 and CDR2 from the germline V gene are SGHRS and YFSETQ. CDR3 size: 16 residues. This chain's CDR3 is CASSTYGAETNEKLFF. CDR3 bases: TGCGCCAGCAGTACCTATGGGGCTGAAACTAATGAAAAACTGTTTTTT.

The chain uses TRBV7-9 and TRBJ1-2; D perhaps matches TRBD1 (6 bases). This CDR3 contains 15 residues. Germline V gene lookup returns CDR1 SEHNR and CDR2 FQNEAQ (reference sequence). The germline V and J ends were trimmed by 3 bases and 3 bases, with 14 bases remaining between them. The CDR3 nucleotides read TGTGCCAGCAGCTTGCGGACAGAAGGATACTATGGCTACACCTTC. Translation: CASSLRTEGYYGYTF.

The chain recombines TRBV5-1 with TRBJ2-7, with 7 bases fitting TRBD1. Germline lookup yields CDR1 SGHRS and CDR2 YFSETQ. This CDR3 spans 16 amino acids. Trimming removed 1 base from V and 5 bases from J; junction bases left unmatched: 12. The CDR3 here is CASSLTYPDRRDEQYF. CDR3 nucleotides: TGCGCCAGCAGCTTGACCTATCCGGACAGGCGCGACGAGCAGTACTTC.

The rearrangement joins TRBV27 to TRBJ2-7, with 13 positions matching TRBD2. Trimming took 6 bases from V and 7 from J; bases not matched to a gene: 9. This CDR3 region has 15 residues. The germline gives CDR1 MNHEY, CDR2 SMNVEV (reference sequence). The CDR3 region is CASSRPGLAGKEQYF. As DNA, the CDR3 is TGTGCCAGCAGCCGTCCGGGACTAGCGGGAAAAGAGCAGTACTTC.

V gene TRBV18 combines with J gene TRBJ2-7; no reliable D call. The V gene's germline CDR1 is KGHSH and CDR2 LQKENI. Trimming took off 0 bases at V and 0 bases at J, with 15 bases between the two ends. CDR3 length: 17 residues. CDR3 in DNA: TGTGCCAGCTCACCACCGCGTCGTTTGGGCAGCTCCTACGAGCAGTACTTC. It encodes CASSPPRRLGSSYEQYF.

The V and J genes are TRBV15 and TRBJ2-7, with TRBD2 identical over 12 bases. CDR1 is LNHNV, CDR2 YYDKDF, per germline (reference sequence). V lost 0 bases and J lost 3; bases outside the gene matches: 0. The CDR3 loop spans 15 amino acids. The CDR3, as DNA: TGTGCCACCAGCAGAGAGACTAGCGGGAGCTACGAGCAGTACTTC. It is translated as CATSRETSGSYEQYF. Complete variable domain (other parts from reference TRBV15 and TRBJ2-7): DAMVIQNPRYQVTQFGKPVTLSCSQTLNHNVMYWYQQKSSQAPKLLFHYYDKDFNNEADTPDNFQSRRPNTSFCFLDIRSPGLGDTAMYLCATSRETSGSYEQYFGPGTRLTVT.

This CDR3 is CASSQDRLNEKLFF. The CDR3 DNA follows: TGTGCCAGCAGCCAAGACAGGTTAAATGAAAAACTGTTTTTT. The chain employs TRBV16 and TRBJ1-4; possibly TRBD1 for D (6 bases). The V end lost 2 bases, the J end lost 5 bases, and 9 bases lay between the germline ends. The V gene's germline CDR1 is KGHSY and CDR2 FQNENV. This CDR3 is built from 14 residues.

The genes are TRBV4-1 and TRBJ2-6; perhaps TRBD1 as D (6 bases). CDR1 and CDR2 from the germline V gene are MGHRA and YSYEKL. The CDR3 runs 17 residues. Trimming removed 6 bases at V and 1 base at J, with 16 bases between. The CDR3 loop reads CASRPGPTGSGANVLTF. The CDR3 DNA follows: TGCGCCAGCAGACCAGGACCTACAGGGTCTGGGGCCAACGTCCTGACTTTC.

A note on this clone: The junction and the germline gene differ at one end; a read error may be behind it. At the DNA level, this CDR3 is encoded by other sequences in the same sample as well. The CDR3 DNA reads TGCGCCAGCAGCCCCCCCTCACAGGGGGCTGAAGCTTTTTTT. Residues: CASSPPSQGAEAFF. This sequence joins TRBV5-1 and TRBJ1-1, with TRBD1 matching over 9 bases. The CDR3 loop spans 14 amino acids. CDR1 and CDR2 (germline): SGHRS, YFSETQ.

The chain recombines TRBV5-1 with TRBJ2-7, with D unclear. Trimming stripped 0 bases from V and 6 bases from J, with 7 bases between. Germline lookup yields CDR1 SGHRS and CDR2 YFSETQ. The CDR3 loop spans 12 amino acids. For the CDR3, the DNA is TGCGCCAGCAGCTTGGCCGGGTCCGAGCAGTACTTC. Its protein is CASSLAGSEQYF.

The chain couples TRBV12-5 to TRBJ1-1; TRBD1 matches 10 bases. The CDR3 is 14 residues long. V was clipped by 7 bases and J by 6 bases; unmatched bases: 8. Germline CDR1 reads LGHNT; CDR2 reads FRNRAP. The DNA of the CDR3 is TGTGCTAGTGCCCGGGACAGGGGTGAATCTGAAGCTTTCTTT. Translated, it gives CASARDRGESEAFF.

The rearrangement links TRBV29-1 to TRBJ1-1; no firm D call. CDR1 is SQVTM, CDR2 ANQGSEA, per germline. The CDR3 spans 10 residues. The V and J ends lost 5 bases and 10 bases respectively, with 11 bases between them. The CDR3 DNA is TGCAGCGTTTACGAGGTTCGAGCTTTCTTT. Its translation: CSVYEVRAFF.

The gene calls are TRBV2 and TRBJ2-3, with no clear D. Trimming took 2 bases from V and 5 from J, leaving 8 bases between them. The CDR3 loop spans 13 amino acids. Germline V lookup: CDR1 SNHLY, CDR2 FYNNEI. CDR3 in amino acids: CASSETREDTQYF. In DNA form, the CDR3 reads TGTGCCAGCAGTGAAACCCGAGAAGATACGCAGTATTTT.

V gene TRBV14 combines with J gene TRBJ2-1, with D uncertain. The CDR3 runs to 12 residues. The germline gives CDR1 SGHDN, CDR2 FVKESK. Trimming shortened V by 1 base and J by 9 bases, and 7 bases separated the two germline ends. The CDR3 reads CASSQGWLEQFF. Written as DNA, the CDR3 is TGTGCCAGCAGCCAAGGGTGGCTTGAGCAGTTCTTC.

V and J are TRBV5-1 and TRBJ2-3; D is perhaps TRBD2 (5 bases). The CDR3 is 15 residues long. The V end lost 2 bases, the J end lost 4 bases, and 14 bases lay between the germline ends. The germline CDR1 and CDR2 sequences are SGHRS and YFSETQ. CDR3: CASSLGSPGADTQYF. The CDR3 DNA follows: TGCGCCAGCAGCTTAGGGTCCCCCGGGGCAGATACGCAGTATTTT.

The genes are TRBV5-1 and TRBJ1-1; D is possibly TRBD1 (6 bases). V lost 0 bases, J lost 5 bases, and 14 bases lay in between. Per the germline V gene, CDR1 is SGHRS and CDR2 is YFSETQ. The CDR3 sequence is 15 residues long. The CDR3 here is CASSLAQPGATEAFF. CDR3 DNA: TGCGCCAGCAGCTTGGCCCAGCCAGGGGCGACTGAAGCTTTCTTT.

J is TRBJ1-1 and V is TRBV5-1; D may be TRBD1 (5 bases). CDR1 SGHRS and CDR2 YFSETQ come from the germline V gene. The CDR3 extends over 14 amino acids. V lost 3 bases, J lost 4 bases, and 13 bases lay in between. In DNA form, the CDR3 reads TGCGCCAGCAGCTCCCAGGGTACGAGCACTGAAGCTTTCTTT. Translating gives CASSSQGTSTEAFF.

This clone was recorded only once. Germline and junction disagree at one end, which may indicate a read error. This rearrangement joins TRBV6-5 to TRBJ2-7; D assignment may be TRBD1 or TRBD2 (6 bases each). The germline V gene encodes CDR1 MNHEY and CDR2 SVGAGI. The CDR3 runs to 15 residues. As DNA, the CDR3 is TGTGCCAGCAGCTACTCGGGGGCCGACCAATACGAGCAGTACTTC. It specifies CASSYSGADQYEQYF.

This chain joins TRBV25-1 and TRBJ2-1; D is possibly TRBD2 (6 bases). Trimming stripped 2 bases from V and 5 bases from J, with 22 bases between. The CDR3 has 18 amino acids. Germline loops: CDR1 MGHDK, CDR2 SYGVNS. The CDR3 DNA reads TGTGCCAGCAGTGAACCCCACGTCAGGGAGGAAGTAAACAATGAGCAGTTCTTC. This encodes CASSEPHVREEVNNEQFF.

CDR3 loop: CSVEGRLAVSTDTQYF. CDR3 in DNA: TGCAGCGTTGAAGGTCGACTAGCGGTTAGCACAGATACGCAGTATTTT. V usage is TRBV29-1 and J usage is TRBJ2-3; TRBD2 matches 9 bases. The germline V gene has CDR1 SQVTM and CDR2 ANQGSEA. The CDR3 is 16 amino acids. V gave up 1 base and J gave up 0 bases; unmatched junction bases: 5.